The sequence of this TCR beta chain was determined in a study of technical replicates of blood from a few donors (TCRdb year 2017). CDR3 length: 17 amino acids, cysteine to phenylalanine. Only the CDR3 DNA is retained, 51 bases long and in frame from the first base. Libraries were made using the immunoSEQ multiplex PCR assay. The table comes from immuneACCESS by way of TCRdb, which keeps in-frame sequences with V and J called. Part of the clones is missing from these tables; in studies checked, under half for an unresolved V gene and the rest for unknown reasons. For this sample there are about 93,000 clones; nearly 97% appear just once. The ten largest clones capture approximately 0.26% of the sample. Details on this clone: Its recognized antigen is unknown. No base quality information exists; no much larger clone differs at one position.

Sequencing input: T cells isolated from PBMCs. This chain is built from TRBV1 and TRBJ2-5; the table's D gene call, TRBD1, was not cross checked with the DNA. TRBV1 is deemed a pseudogene. This clonotype originated in a human donor in good health. The DNA is as follows: TGCACCAGCAGCCAAGATGTACAGGGGGACCTACAAGAGACCCAGTACTTC. Translated, it reads CTSSQDVQGDLQETQYF.